This TCR beta chain was captured in a study of blood T cell repertoires in COVID-19. Study-wide background: Sources were T cells, B-cell-depleted T cells, or PBMCs; the material itself was cDNA or gDNA.

In the authors' methods: Cell counts per sample came from amplifying reference gene primers. The table came from immunoSEQ multiplex PCR; TCRdb's copy has only in-frame clones and leaves some out. That table is the source of V, J and clone size, and D and trimming were worked out from the DNA. Of some 120,000 clones listed, 90% are singletons. Enrollment of patients from Seattle took place during active infection, with longitudinal follow-up. The CDR3 loop spans 13 amino acids. Germline values: CDR1 MRHNA, CDR2 SNTAGT. Trimming removed 5 bases at V and 6 bases at J, with 14 bases between. The receptor comes from a man in his fifties or sixties with COVID-19, enrolled during active disease. V is TRBV6-4 and J is TRBJ2-7; tentatively, D is TRBD1 (6 bases). Sequencing used peripheral blood. The CDR3 region has the DNA TGTGCCAGCAGTCGGCAGGGGAGTAGCGAGCAGTACTTC. Translated: CASSRQGSSEQYF.